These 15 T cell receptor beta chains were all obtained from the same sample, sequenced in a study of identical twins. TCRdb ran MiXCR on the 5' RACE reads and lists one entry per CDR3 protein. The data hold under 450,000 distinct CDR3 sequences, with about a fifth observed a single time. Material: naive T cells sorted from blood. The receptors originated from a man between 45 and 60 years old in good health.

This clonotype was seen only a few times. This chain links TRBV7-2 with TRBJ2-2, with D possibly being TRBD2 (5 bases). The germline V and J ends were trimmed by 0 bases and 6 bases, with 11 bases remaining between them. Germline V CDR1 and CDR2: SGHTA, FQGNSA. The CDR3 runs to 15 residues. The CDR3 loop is CASSLAASTSGELFF. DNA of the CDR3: TGTGCCAGCAGCTTAGCGGCTAGCACGTCCGGGGAGCTGTTTTTT. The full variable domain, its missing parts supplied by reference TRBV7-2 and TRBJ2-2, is GAGVSQSPSNKVTEKGKDVELRCDPISGHTALYWYRQSLGQGLEFLIYFQGNSAPDKSGLPSDRFSAERTGGSVSTLTIQRTQQEDSAVYLCASSLAASTSGELFFGEGSRLTVL.

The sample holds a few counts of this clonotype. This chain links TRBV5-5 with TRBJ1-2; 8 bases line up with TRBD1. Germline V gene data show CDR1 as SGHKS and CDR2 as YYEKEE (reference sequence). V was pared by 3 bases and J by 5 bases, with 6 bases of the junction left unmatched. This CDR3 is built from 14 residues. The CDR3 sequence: CASSWGQETYGYTF. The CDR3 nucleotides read TGTGCCAGCAGCTGGGGACAGGAAACTTATGGCTACACCTTC. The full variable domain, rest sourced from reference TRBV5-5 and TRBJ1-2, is DAGVTQSPTHLIKTRGQQVTLRCSPISGHKSVSWYQQVLGQGPQFIFQYYEKEERGRGNFPDRFSARQFPNYSSELNVNALLLGDSALYLCASSWGQETYGYTFGSGTRLTVV.

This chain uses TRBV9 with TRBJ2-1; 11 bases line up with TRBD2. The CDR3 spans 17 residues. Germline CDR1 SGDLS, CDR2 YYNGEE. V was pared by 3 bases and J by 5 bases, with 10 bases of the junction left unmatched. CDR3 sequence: CASSAEHSGRANNEQFF. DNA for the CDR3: TGTGCCAGCAGCGCCGAGCATAGCGGGAGGGCCAACAATGAGCAGTTCTTC.

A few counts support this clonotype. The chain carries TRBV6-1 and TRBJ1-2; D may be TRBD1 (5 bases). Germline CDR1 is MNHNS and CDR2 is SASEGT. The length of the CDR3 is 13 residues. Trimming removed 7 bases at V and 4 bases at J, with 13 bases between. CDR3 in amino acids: CASMGGLGYGYTF. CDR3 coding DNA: TGTGCCAGCATGGGGGGTCTGGGCTATGGCTACACCTTC.

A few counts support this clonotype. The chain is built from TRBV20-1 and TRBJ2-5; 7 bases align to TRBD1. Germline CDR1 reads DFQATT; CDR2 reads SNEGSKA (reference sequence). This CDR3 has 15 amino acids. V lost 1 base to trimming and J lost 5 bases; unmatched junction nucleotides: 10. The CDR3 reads CSARATGQGVETQYF. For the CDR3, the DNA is TGCAGTGCTAGAGCAACAGGCCAGGGGGTCGAGACCCAGTACTTC.

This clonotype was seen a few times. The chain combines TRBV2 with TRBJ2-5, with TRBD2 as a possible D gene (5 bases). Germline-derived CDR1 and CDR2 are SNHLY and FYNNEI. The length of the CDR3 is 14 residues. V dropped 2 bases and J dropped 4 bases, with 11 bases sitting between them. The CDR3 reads CASSEPLVTETQYF. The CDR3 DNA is TGTGCCAGCAGTGAACCACTAGTCACAGAGACCCAGTACTTC.

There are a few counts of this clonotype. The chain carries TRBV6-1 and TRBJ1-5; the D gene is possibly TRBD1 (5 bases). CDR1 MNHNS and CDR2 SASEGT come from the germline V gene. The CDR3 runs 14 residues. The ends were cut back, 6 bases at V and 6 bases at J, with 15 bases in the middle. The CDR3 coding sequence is TGTGCCAGCAGCAACGGCGGGGGGATTCAGCCCCAGCATTTT. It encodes CASSNGGGIQPQHF.

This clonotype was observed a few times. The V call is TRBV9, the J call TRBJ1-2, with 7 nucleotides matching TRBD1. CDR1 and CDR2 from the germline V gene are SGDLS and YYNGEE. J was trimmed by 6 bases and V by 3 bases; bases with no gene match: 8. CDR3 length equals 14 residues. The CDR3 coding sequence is TGTGCCAGCAGCGGACACAGGGGCTTCAATGGCTACACCTTC. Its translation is CASSGHRGFNGYTF. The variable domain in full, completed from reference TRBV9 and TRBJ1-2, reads DSGVTQTPKHLITATGQRVTLRCSPRSGDLSVYWYQQSLDQGLQFLIQYYNGEERAKGNILERFSAQQFPDLHSELNLSSLELGDSALYFCASSGHRGFNGYTFGSGTRLTVV.

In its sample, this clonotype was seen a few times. The CDR3 loop is CAISESDGSGSKNIQYF. CDR3 DNA sequence: TGTGCCATCAGTGAGTCCGATGGTAGCGGGAGTAAAAACATTCAGTACTTC. This chain links TRBV10-3 with TRBJ2-4; 9 nucleotides agree with TRBD2. V lost 0 bases to trimming and J lost 4 bases; unmatched junction nucleotides: 7. Germline lookup yields CDR1 ENHRY and CDR2 SYGVKD. The CDR3 runs to 17 residues.

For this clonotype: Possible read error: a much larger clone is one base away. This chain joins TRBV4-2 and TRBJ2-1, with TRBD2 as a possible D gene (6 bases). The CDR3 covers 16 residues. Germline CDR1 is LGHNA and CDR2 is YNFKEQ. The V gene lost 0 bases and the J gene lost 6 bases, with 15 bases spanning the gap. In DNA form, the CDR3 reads TGTGCCAGCAGCCAAGAGCAAGCGGGCTTCCTCAATGAGCAGTTCTTC. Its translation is CASSQEQAGFLNEQFF.

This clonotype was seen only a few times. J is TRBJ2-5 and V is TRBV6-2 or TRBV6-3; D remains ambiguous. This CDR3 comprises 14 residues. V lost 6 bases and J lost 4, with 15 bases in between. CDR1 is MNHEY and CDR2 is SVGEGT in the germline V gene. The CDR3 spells CASSLLRGSETQYF. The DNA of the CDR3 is TGTGCCAGCAGCCTGCTCCGAGGTTCAGAGACCCAGTACTTC.

This chain's CDR3 is CASSPRLVNEQFF. CDR3 nucleotide sequence: TGTGCCAGCAGCCCGAGACTAGTTAATGAGCAGTTCTTC. The chain carries TRBV7-2 and TRBJ2-1, with a weak D call TRBD2 (6 bases). Trimming pared 5 bases from V and 7 bases from J, leaving 12 bases between. The germline CDR1 and CDR2 sequences are SGHTA and FQGNSA. CDR3 length: 13 amino acids.

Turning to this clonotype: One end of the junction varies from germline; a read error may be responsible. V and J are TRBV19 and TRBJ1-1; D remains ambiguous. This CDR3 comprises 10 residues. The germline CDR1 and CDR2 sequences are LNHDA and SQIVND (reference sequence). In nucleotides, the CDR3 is TGTGCCAGTAGTAACAATGAAGCTTTCTTT. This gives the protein CASSNNEAFF. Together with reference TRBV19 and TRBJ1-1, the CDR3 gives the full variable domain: DGGITQSPKYLFRKEGQNVTLSCEQNLNHDAMYWYRQDPGQGLRLIYYSQIVNDFQKGDIAEGYSVSREKKESFPLTVTSAQKNPTAFYLCASSNNEAFFGQGTRLTVV.

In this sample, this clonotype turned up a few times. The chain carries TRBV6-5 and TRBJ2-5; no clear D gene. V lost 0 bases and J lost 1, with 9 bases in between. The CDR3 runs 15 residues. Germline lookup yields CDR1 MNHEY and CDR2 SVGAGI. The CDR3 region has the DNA TGTGCCAGCAGTTACTCGGTTGGGGTCCAAGAGACCCAGTACTTC. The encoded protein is CASSYSVGVQETQYF.

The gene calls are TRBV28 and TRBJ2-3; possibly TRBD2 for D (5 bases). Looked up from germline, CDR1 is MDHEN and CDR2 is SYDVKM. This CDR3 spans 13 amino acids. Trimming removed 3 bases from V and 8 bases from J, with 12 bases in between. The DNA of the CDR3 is TGTGCCAGCAGTTTCCCGGGGTTCGGTACGCAGTATTTT. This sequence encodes CASSFPGFGTQYF. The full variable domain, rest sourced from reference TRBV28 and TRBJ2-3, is DVKVTQSSRYLVKRTGEKVFLECVQDMDHENMFWYRQDPGLGLRLIYFSYDVKMKEKGDIPEGYSVSREKKERFSLILESASTNQTSMYLCASSFPGFGTQYFGPGTRLTVL.